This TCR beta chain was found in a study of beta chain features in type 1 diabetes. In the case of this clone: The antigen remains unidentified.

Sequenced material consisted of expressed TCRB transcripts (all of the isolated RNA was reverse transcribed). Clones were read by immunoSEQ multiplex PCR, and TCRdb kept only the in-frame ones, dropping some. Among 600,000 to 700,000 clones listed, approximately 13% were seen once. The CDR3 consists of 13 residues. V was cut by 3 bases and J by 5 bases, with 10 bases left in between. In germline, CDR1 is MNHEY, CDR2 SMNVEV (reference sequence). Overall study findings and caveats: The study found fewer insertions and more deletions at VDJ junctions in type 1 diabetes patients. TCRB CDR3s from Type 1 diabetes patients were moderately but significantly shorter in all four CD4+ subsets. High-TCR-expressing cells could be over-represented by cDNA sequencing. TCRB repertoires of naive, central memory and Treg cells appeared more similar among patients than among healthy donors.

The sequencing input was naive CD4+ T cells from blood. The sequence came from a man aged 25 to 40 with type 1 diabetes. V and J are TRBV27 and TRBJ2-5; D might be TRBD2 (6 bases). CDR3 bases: TGTGCCAGCAGTTTTGGAGGGGCCGAGACCCAGTACTTC. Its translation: CASSFGGAETQYF.